This T cell receptor (beta chain) was captured in a study of Graves' ophthalmopathy and Graves' hyperthyroidism. Notes on this clonotype: Its target is not known.

Beta-chain TCR CDR3 regions were amplified from RNA transcripts. RT-PCR with HTBI primers came first, then second-round multiplex PCR. TCRdb re-called the multiplex PCR reads with MiXCR, one entry per CDR3 protein. The sample has about 1.2 million distinct CDR3 sequences; less than 45% are singletons. General study points: Blood also held most thyroid clonotypes expanded above 0.001 frequency.

Excluded: other autoimmune disease, uncontrolled infection, pregnancy or lactation. CDR1 and CDR2 (germline): SQVTM, ANQGSEA. The CDR3 is 13 residues long. The V and J ends lost 6 bases and 3 bases, in that order; junction bases with no gene match: 5. This chain connects TRBV29-1 to TRBJ1-2; 9 nucleotides align to TRBD1. The sequence derives from an adult man with Graves' hyperthyroidism. Sequencing was done on a sample of peripheral blood or thyroid tissue (not recorded which). This CDR3 is CSVGGQGYYGYTF. The CDR3 bases are TGCAGCGTCGGGGGACAGGGCTACTATGGCTACACCTTC.